The source of this T cell receptor beta chain is a study of post-analysis software for immune sequencing data. Findings of the study overall: The study found TRBV5-6, TRBV5-1 and TRBV20-1 among five TRBV segments more frequent in patients than controls.

As to this clonotype: The antigen remains unidentified.

Germline loops: CDR1 LGHNA, CDR2 YNFKEQ. The germline V and J ends were trimmed by 0 bases and 2 bases, with 8 bases remaining between them. The CDR3 loop spans 14 amino acids. TCR beta cDNA libraries had unique molecular identifiers. Out of roughly 0.95 to 11 million T cells, 450,000 to 600,000 cDNA molecules were generated. TCRdb analysed the PCR reads with MiXCR anew, one entry per CDR3 protein. This sample has around 500,000 distinct CDR3 sequences, with around 34% found just once. This TCR derives from a girl aged 2 to 17 with multiple sclerosis. Sample: blood. The V gene is TRBV4-2, the J gene TRBJ2-7, with D maybe TRBD2 (5 bases). CDR3 sequence reads: CASSQEPGTYEQYF. The CDR3 nucleotides are TGTGCCAGCAGCCAAGAGCCGGGGACCTACGAGCAGTACTTC.